Ten or more counts support the clone carrying this T cell receptor beta chain. The record originates from a study of molecular identifiers for immune sequencing clone quantification. V lost 7 bases to trimming and J lost 6 bases, with 11 bases between them. The CDR3 spans 12 residues. TCRdb processed the PCR reads anew with MiXCR; each CDR3 protein has one entry. The sample shows about 640,000 distinct CDR3 sequences, around 20% of them seen only once. The sequencing input was naive CD8+ T cells from blood, with Jurkat cell RNA spiked in. Described subset: FACS-sorted CD8+CD4-CCR7+CD45RA+ naive T cells. This TCR was recovered from a human donor in good health. Some libraries in this study had Jurkat cell RNA spiked in. The chain employs TRBV12-3 or TRBV12-4 and TRBJ2-3; D is undetermined. CDR3 coding DNA: TGTGCCAGCACCCCCGACGATGATACGCAGTATTTT. Encoded protein: CASTPDDDTQYF.